Listed below are T cell receptor beta chains from one sample, sequenced in a study of blood T cell repertoires in COVID-19. Using immunoSEQ multiplex PCR, the repertoire was profiled, and TCRdb retains in-frame clones only, with some absent. In the table there are some 74,000 clones, around 87% of which are singletons. Sequenced input: peripheral blood. The receptors were gathered from a man in his fifties with active COVID-19. CDR3s include the opening cysteine and the closing phenylalanine or tryptophan. Each record gives: CDR3 length, J gene, V gene, clone size, CDR3 protein. Size is stated for part of the rows, as once, few or many counts, or as a class when the clone is expanded.

len: 15; j_gene: TRBJ2-3; v_gene: TRBV11-2; abundance: -; CDR3aa: CASSTSGRKGDTQYF
len: 15; j_gene: TRBJ2-7; v_gene: TRBV19; abundance: -; CDR3aa: CASSASWGGPYEQYF
len: 11; j_gene: TRBJ2-7; v_gene: TRBV5-4; abundance: -; CDR3aa: CASSLRYEQYF
len: 12; j_gene: TRBJ2-3; v_gene: TRBV18; abundance: once; CDR3aa: CASSPAGSLQYF
len: 17; j_gene: TRBJ2-7; v_gene: TRBV10-3; abundance: once; CDR3aa: CAISNPLRQGRTYEQYF
len: 15; j_gene: TRBJ2-5; v_gene: TRBV3-1/TRBV3-2; abundance: -; CDR3aa: CASSQPRARRETQYF
len: 12; j_gene: TRBJ2-7; v_gene: TRBV7-3; abundance: -; CDR3aa: CASSYPGGEQYF
len: 14; j_gene: TRBJ2-7; v_gene: TRBV4-1; abundance: -; CDR3aa: CASSPTGLVDEQYF
len: 17; j_gene: TRBJ1-1; v_gene: TRBV4-2; abundance: few; CDR3aa: CASSQVFQGSDMTEAFF
len: 14; j_gene: TRBJ2-5; v_gene: TRBV7-9; abundance: -; CDR3aa: CASSLMGGGETQYF
len: 15; j_gene: TRBJ2-7; v_gene: TRBV24-1; abundance: -; CDR3aa: CATSDRTSGSYEQYF
len: 13; j_gene: TRBJ2-2; v_gene: TRBV14; abundance: -; CDR3aa: CASRTQHTGELFF
len: 14; j_gene: TRBJ1-1; v_gene: TRBV6-5; abundance: -; CDR3aa: CASSKQGMNTEAFF
len: 14; j_gene: TRBJ1-4; v_gene: TRBV27; abundance: once; CDR3aa: CASSPLTDNEKLFF
len: 14; j_gene: TRBJ1-2; v_gene: TRBV10-3; abundance: -; CDR3aa: CATKGGQTNYGYTF
len: 18; j_gene: TRBJ2-1; v_gene: TRBV7-2; abundance: -; CDR3aa: CASSPRAGNWDVNNEQFF
len: 18; j_gene: TRBJ1-6; v_gene: TRBV4-3; abundance: -; CDR3aa: CASSQERQAPLNFSPLHF
len: 18; j_gene: TRBJ1-4; v_gene: TRBV2; abundance: once; CDR3aa: CASSERATFSVFNEKLFF
len: 13; j_gene: TRBJ1-1; v_gene: TRBV11-3; abundance: -; CDR3aa: CASSLDSGAEAFF
len: 13; j_gene: TRBJ1-5; v_gene: TRBV18; abundance: -; CDR3aa: CASSGTGDQPQHF
len: 12; j_gene: TRBJ2-7; v_gene: TRBV29-1; abundance: -; CDR3aa: CSVVTGAYEQYF
len: 15; j_gene: TRBJ1-2; v_gene: TRBV2; abundance: few; CDR3aa: CASSDEGRRDYGYTF
len: 17; j_gene: TRBJ1-4; v_gene: TRBV9; abundance: -; CDR3aa: CASSPQPLSPGVEKLFF
len: 14; j_gene: TRBJ2-1; v_gene: TRBV11-3; abundance: -; CDR3aa: CASSEGPVELKQFF
len: 15; j_gene: TRBJ2-3; v_gene: TRBV25-1; abundance: -; CDR3aa: CASSDTGQGSNTQYF
len: 15; j_gene: TRBJ2-1; v_gene: TRBV9; abundance: -; CDR3aa: CASSVQVSSYNEQFF
len: 15; j_gene: TRBJ2-5; v_gene: TRBV21-1; abundance: -; CDR3aa: CASSKESREQETQYF
len: 13; j_gene: TRBJ1-1; v_gene: TRBV29-1; abundance: -; CDR3aa: CSGLSLVNTEAFF
len: 14; j_gene: TRBJ1-5; v_gene: TRBV5-1; abundance: -; CDR3aa: CASSLDSSNQPQHF
len: 15; j_gene: TRBJ1-4; v_gene: TRBV6-5; abundance: -; CDR3aa: CASAVPASLEEKLFF
len: 15; j_gene: TRBJ2-5; v_gene: TRBV7-9; abundance: -; CDR3aa: CASSLPSGRSETQYF
len: 14; j_gene: TRBJ1-1; v_gene: TRBV7-9; abundance: -; CDR3aa: CASSPGTGEREAFF
len: 15; j_gene: TRBJ2-1; v_gene: TRBV5-5; abundance: -; CDR3aa: CASSFISGGENEQFF
len: 18; j_gene: TRBJ1-1; v_gene: TRBV28; abundance: -; CDR3aa: CASSPPGAGGIMNTEAFF
len: 15; j_gene: TRBJ2-1; v_gene: TRBV5-1; abundance: -; CDR3aa: CASSLTGANYNEQFF
len: 19; j_gene: TRBJ2-7; v_gene: TRBV4-3; abundance: -; CDR3aa: CASSQELLAGGPTRYEQYF
len: 12; j_gene: TRBJ1-4; v_gene: TRBV6-5; abundance: -; CDR3aa: CASRTVNEKLFF
len: 16; j_gene: TRBJ2-7; v_gene: TRBV23-1; abundance: -; CDR3aa: CASSQRDRPFSYEQYF
len: 13; j_gene: TRBJ2-7; v_gene: TRBV19; abundance: -; CDR3aa: CASRGTGVYEQYF
len: 15; j_gene: TRBJ2-1; v_gene: TRBV28; abundance: -; CDR3aa: CASSFSGRASNEQFF
len: 18; j_gene: TRBJ1-2; v_gene: TRBV4-3; abundance: few; CDR3aa: CASSQFPGTGGANYGYTF
len: 16; j_gene: TRBJ2-7; v_gene: TRBV28; abundance: -; CDR3aa: CASNSHGDYETYEQYF
len: 17; j_gene: TRBJ2-1; v_gene: TRBV6-1; abundance: -; CDR3aa: CASSGMTSPLSYNEQFF